This T cell receptor (beta chain) emerged from a study of T cell repertoires in cytomegalovirus infection. Overall study: Recently identified HLA-C-restricted CMV epitopes were used, and well-studied HLA-B-restricted CMV epitopes were used as well. Through public TCR beta signatures, both CMV infection and matching HLA type were indicated. Study-wide results and limits: HLA-C-restricted CMV-specific TCR beta clonotypes prevailed in the ex vivo response. Cumulative public TCR beta family frequency identified carriers of CMV plus the relevant HLA.

TCRdb re-derived calls from the reads in MiXCR, one entry per CDR3 protein. The sample holds roughly 990,000 distinct CDR3 sequences; approximately 31% are singletons and the top ten take 13%. This clonotype was counted many times. Its specificity is not known. Germline V gene lookup returns CDR1 SEHNR and CDR2 FQNEAQ (reference sequence). The CDR3 extends over 17 amino acids. V shed 2 bases, J shed 3 bases, and the junction held 10 bases outside the gene matches. The sample consisted of cultured CD8+ T cells from PBMCs, taken from culture after CMV antigen stimulation. The TCR comes from a human donor in good health (CMV status not recorded). Some clones in this sample may be carry-over from other donors' samples. This rearrangement joins TRBV7-9 to TRBJ1-5, with 7 bases matching TRBD1. The CDR3 spells CASSLFPSTGFNQPQHF. The CDR3 DNA is TGTGCCAGCAGCTTATTCCCCTCGACAGGGTTCAATCAGCCCCAGCATTTT.